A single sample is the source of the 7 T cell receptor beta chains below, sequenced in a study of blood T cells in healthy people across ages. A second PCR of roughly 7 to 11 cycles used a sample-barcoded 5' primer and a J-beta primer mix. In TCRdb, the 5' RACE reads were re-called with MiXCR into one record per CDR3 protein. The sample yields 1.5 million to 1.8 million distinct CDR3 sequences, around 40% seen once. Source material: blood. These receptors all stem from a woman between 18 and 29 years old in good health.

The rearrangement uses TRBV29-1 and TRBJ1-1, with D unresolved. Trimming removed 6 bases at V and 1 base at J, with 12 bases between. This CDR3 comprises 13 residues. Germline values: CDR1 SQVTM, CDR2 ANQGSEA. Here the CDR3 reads CSVQGQANTEAFF. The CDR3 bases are TGCAGCGTCCAAGGGCAGGCGAACACTGAAGCTTTCTTT.

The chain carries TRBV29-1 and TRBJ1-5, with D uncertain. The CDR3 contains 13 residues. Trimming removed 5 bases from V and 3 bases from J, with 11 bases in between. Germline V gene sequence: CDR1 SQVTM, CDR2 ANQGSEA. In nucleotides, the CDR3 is TGCAGCGTTCCGGAACAGAACAATCAGCCCCAGCATTTT. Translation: CSVPEQNNQPQHF.

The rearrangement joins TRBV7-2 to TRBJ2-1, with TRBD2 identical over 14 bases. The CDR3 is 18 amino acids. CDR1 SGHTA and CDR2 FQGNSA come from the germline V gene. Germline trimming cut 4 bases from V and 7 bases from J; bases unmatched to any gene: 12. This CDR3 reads CASSSRPTSGRAGNEQFF. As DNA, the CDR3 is TGTGCCAGCAGCTCGAGACCGACTAGCGGGAGGGCCGGGAATGAGCAGTTCTTC.

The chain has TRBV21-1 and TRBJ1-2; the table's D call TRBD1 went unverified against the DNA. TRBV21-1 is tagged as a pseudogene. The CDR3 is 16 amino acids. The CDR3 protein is CTSSKVPGQFNYGYTF. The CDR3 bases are TGTACCAGCAGCAAAGTCCCGGGACAGTTTAACTATGGCTACACCTTC.

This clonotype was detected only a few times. The CDR3 nucleotides are TGTGCCTGGACGAACCCCACAGATACGCAGTATTTT. It translates to CAWTNPTDTQYF. This chain links TRBV30 with TRBJ2-3; no definite D call. The germline V gene encodes CDR1 GTSNPN and CDR2 SVGIG (reference sequence). V was pared by 4 bases and J by 2 bases, with 7 bases between. This CDR3 is 12 amino acids long.

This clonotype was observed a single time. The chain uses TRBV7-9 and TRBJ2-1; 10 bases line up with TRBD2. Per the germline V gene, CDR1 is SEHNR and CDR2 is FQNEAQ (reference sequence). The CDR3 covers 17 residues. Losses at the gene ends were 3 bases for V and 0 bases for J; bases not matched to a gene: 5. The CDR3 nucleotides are TGTGCCAGCAGCTTCGGACTAGCGGCCAGCTCCTACAATGAGCAGTTCTTC. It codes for CASSFGLAASSYNEQFF.

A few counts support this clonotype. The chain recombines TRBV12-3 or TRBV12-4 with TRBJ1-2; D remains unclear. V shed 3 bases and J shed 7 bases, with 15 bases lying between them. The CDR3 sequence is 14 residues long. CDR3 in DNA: TGTGCCAGCAGTTTGGGAGGAAAACGAGGTGGCTACACCTTC. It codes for CASSLGGKRGGYTF.